The clone carrying this TCR beta chain was observed a few times. This specimen comes from a study of Graves' ophthalmopathy and Graves' hyperthyroidism. Trimming took 3 bases from V and 7 from J, leaving 15 bases between them. From germline, CDR1 is KGHDR and CDR2 SFDVKD. CDR3 size: 15 residues. From RNA, the CDR3 regions of TCR beta chains were amplified and sequenced. An opening RT-PCR round employed HTBI primers and preceded a second-round multiplex PCR. MiXCR was run by TCRdb on the multiplex PCR reads, yielding one entry per CDR3 protein. The repertoire consists of a few hundred thousand distinct CDR3 sequences, with approximately 20% occurring once and the leading ten covering about 1.6%.

The chain carries TRBV24-1 and TRBJ2-1, with D tentatively TRBD2 (6 bases). The specimen sequenced was peripheral blood. This clonotype was sampled from a woman aged 18-35 years with Graves' ophthalmopathy. The CDR3 nucleotides read TGTGCCACCAGTGATAGGCGGCGCGGAGGGAATGAGCAGTTCTTC. Encoded protein: CATSDRRRGGNEQFF.